This passage covers 7 T cell receptor beta chains from one sample sequenced in a study of beta chain features in type 1 diabetes. The entirety of the isolated RNA underwent reverse transcription, so expressed TCRB transcripts were sequenced. Profiling relied on immunoSEQ multiplex PCR, and the TCRdb table lists in-frame clones only, not all of them. The data hold about 900,000 clones, with roughly a sixth observed a single time. Sequenced: naive CD4+ T cells from blood. These receptors were collected from a woman aged 18-35 years in good health.

This clone appeared a few times. The J gene is TRBJ2-7, the V gene TRBV19, with a possible D match to TRBD2 (6 bases). Germline CDR1 LNHDA, CDR2 SQIVND (reference sequence). This CDR3 is 16 amino acids long. Deletions cut 6 bases from V and 0 bases from J, with 18 bases between. The CDR3 sequence is CASSRRLGRSSYEQYF. DNA for the CDR3: TGTGCCAGTAGCCGCCGCCTAGGGAGGAGCTCCTACGAGCAGTACTTC.

This clone was detected only a few times. The chain links TRBV28 to TRBJ2-7; D gene uncertain. Germline CDR1 MDHEN, CDR2 SYDVKM. V lost 5 bases and J 6 bases, leaving 14 bases between the germline ends. CDR3 length: 13 residues. CDR3 region: CASSLNMGREQYF. Here the CDR3 DNA reads TGTGCCAGCAGTCTAAACATGGGTCGCGAGCAGTACTTC.

This clone has a handful of counts. This chain connects TRBV19 to TRBJ1-2; D is undetermined. The CDR3 totals 16 residues. Germline loops: CDR1 LNHDA, CDR2 SQIVND (reference sequence). Trimming took off 0 bases at V and 3 bases at J, with 14 bases between the two ends. The CDR3 DNA reads TGTGCCAGTAGTATAGAGTTCAATCTCCGGTACTATGGCTACACCTTC. It yields the protein CASSIEFNLRYYGYTF.

This chain uses TRBV5-1 with TRBJ2-7, with TRBD2 identical over 8 bases. Germline V gives CDR1 SGHRS, CDR2 YFSETQ. Trimming cost V 4 bases and J 4 bases; bases outside gene matches: 10. The CDR3 runs to 15 residues. For the CDR3, the DNA is TGCGCCAGCAGCCCCCACGTAGCGGGATTGTACGAGCAGTACTTC. Its translation is CASSPHVAGLYEQYF.

The rearrangement links TRBV4-2 to TRBJ2-7; tentatively, D is TRBD2 (6 bases). The length of the CDR3 is 13 residues. Germline CDR1 reads LGHNA; CDR2 reads YNFKEQ. V lost 5 bases to trimming and J lost 7 bases, with 15 bases between them. The CDR3 sequence: CASSAQQEGEQYF. The DNA of the CDR3 is TGTGCCAGCAGCGCCCAGCAGGAGGGGGAGCAGTACTTC.

The J gene is TRBJ2-3, the V gene TRBV7-3; 7 bases fit TRBD2. The CDR3 contains 16 residues. V shed 5 bases and J 4 bases; nucleotides not matched to a gene: 12. CDR1 and CDR2 (germline): SGHTA, FQGTGA. The CDR3 region has the DNA TGTGCCAGCAGCCCTAACCTAGGGAGGGCATCAGATACGCAGTATTTT. It is translated as CASSPNLGRASDTQYF.

This clone was observed a few times. V is TRBV7-2 and J is TRBJ2-2, with 7 bases matching TRBD1. This CDR3 region has 16 residues. Per germline, CDR1 SGHTA and CDR2 FQGNSA. V was clipped by 1 base and J by 2 bases; unmatched bases: 4. The CDR3 here is CASSLGGQINTGELFF. The DNA for the CDR3 is TGTGCCAGCAGCTTAGGGGGACAGATAAACACCGGGGAGCTGTTTTTT.